This T cell receptor beta chain appears in the sequencing data of a study of beta chain features in type 1 diabetes. Study-wide results and limits: For Type 1 diabetes patients, all four CD4+ subsets carried TCRB CDR3s that were moderately but significantly shorter. In type 1 diabetes patients, VDJ junctions had fewer insertions; deletions at these junctions were more frequent.

All of the isolated RNA was reverse transcribed, so expressed TCRB transcripts were sequenced. TCRdb keeps only in-frame clones here, not all; method: immunoSEQ multiplex PCR. The repertoire has about 160,000 clones, approximately 7.8% of them found once; the top ten carry approximately 0.87%. The CDR3 totals 14 residues. The V gene lost 0 bases and the J gene lost 4 bases, with 10 bases spanning the gap. Germline CDR1 LNHNV, CDR2 YYDKDF (reference sequence). Based on CD45RO/CCR7/CD25/CD127/CD95/CD27, CD4+ regulatory, stem cell-like memory, naive and central memory cells were sorted. This clone was observed a few times. Its cognate antigen is unknown.

This sequence joins TRBV15 and TRBJ2-7; unclear D gene. The clonotype originates from a woman between 40 and 55 years old with type 1 diabetes. The sample taken for sequencing was central memory CD4+ T cells from blood. CDR3 residues: CATSRDPGPYEQYF. CDR3 nucleotide sequence: TGTGCCACCAGCAGAGACCCTGGCCCGTACGAGCAGTACTTC.